The 9 T cell receptor beta chains below all came from one sample that was sequenced in a study of blood T cell repertoires in COVID-19. Sequencing used immunoSEQ multiplex PCR; TCRdb keeps in-frame clones, though not all of them. The data contain 200,000 to 250,000 clones, 80% to 90% of them singletons. Sequenced sample: peripheral blood. These receptors all stem from a man under 40 with COVID-19, enrolled during active disease.

The gene calls are TRBV21-1 and TRBJ2-3; the listed D gene, TRBD2, was not tested against the DNA. TRBV21-1 is a pseudogene locus. The CDR3 covers 19 residues. CDR3: CASSKGHPGGGRRTDTQYF. The CDR3 DNA follows: TGTGCCAGCAGCAAAGGTCACCCGGGAGGAGGGCGCCGCACAGATACGCAGTATTTT.

This chain connects TRBV18 to TRBJ1-5; the D gene is possibly TRBD1 (6 bases). The CDR3 contains 17 residues. Trimming left V 4 bases short and J 0 bases short, with 16 bases between. Germline V lookup: CDR1 KGHSH, CDR2 LQKENI. CDR3: CASSQTGTTDSNQPQHF. The CDR3 DNA is TGTGCCAGCTCACAAACCGGGACAACGGATAGCAATCAGCCCCAGCATTTT.

The chain combines TRBV28 with TRBJ2-4; D not certain. This CDR3 has 14 amino acids. The V end lost 3 bases, the J end lost 6 bases, and 12 bases lay between the germline ends. Germline V CDR1 and CDR2: MDHEN, SYDVKM. In nucleotides, the CDR3 is TGTGCCAGCAGTTTGGCCAGTGCAGGAAACATTCAGTACTTC. Its protein is CASSLASAGNIQYF.

The count of this clone is one. This chain connects TRBV19 to TRBJ1-2; TRBD1 matches 7 bases. V lost 4 bases, J lost 5 bases, and 4 bases stayed unmatched. Per germline, CDR1 LNHDA and CDR2 SQIVND (reference sequence). This CDR3 spans 13 amino acids. The CDR3 spells CASSTGQVYGYTF. CDR3 coding DNA: TGTGCCAGTAGTACCGGACAGGTGTATGGCTACACCTTC.

The chain joins TRBV2 to TRBJ1-2; 8 nucleotides agree with TRBD1. V trimming: 2 bases; J trimming: 12 bases; junction bases outside the gene matches: 2. From germline, CDR1 is SNHLY and CDR2 FYNNEI. This CDR3 has 11 amino acids. In DNA form, the CDR3 reads TGTGCCAGCAGTGAAAGGGACAGGCACACCTTC. It encodes CASSERDRHTF.

The rearrangement links TRBV28 to TRBJ2-7, with a weak D call TRBD1 (5 bases). The CDR3 spans 13 residues. Germline V lookup: CDR1 MDHEN, CDR2 SYDVKM. Trimming left V 3 bases short and J 0 bases short, with 6 bases between. The CDR3 nucleotides are TGTGCCAGCAGTTTCCAGGGCTCCTACGAGCAGTACTTC. Residues: CASSFQGSYEQYF.

This clone was seen just once. For the CDR3, the DNA is TGTGCCAGCAGTGACGGACAGAACCATGAGCAGTTCTTC. It yields the protein CASSDGQNHEQFF. The rearrangement links TRBV2 to TRBJ2-1; D possibly corresponds to TRBD1 (6 bases). The CDR3 has 13 amino acids. V was cut by 3 bases and J by 8 bases, with 11 bases left in between. Germline CDR1 reads SNHLY; CDR2 reads FYNNEI.

The chain links TRBV13 to TRBJ1-1; no clear D gene. Trimming took off 4 bases at V and 8 bases at J, with 11 bases between the two ends. The CDR3 loop spans 12 amino acids. CDR1 is PRHDT and CDR2 is FYEKMQ in the germline V gene (reference sequence). CDR3 nucleotides: TGTGCCAGCAGCTCGGGTGGGAGGGAAGCTTTCTTT. It specifies CASSSGGREAFF.

This sequence joins TRBV6-5 and TRBJ1-2; no firm D call. The V end was cut by 4 bases, the J end by 7 bases, with 16 bases between. Germline assignment: CDR1 MNHEY and CDR2 SVGAGI. The CDR3 has 14 amino acids. This chain's CDR3 is CASSSPAEPGGYTF. In nucleotides, the CDR3 is TGTGCCAGCAGTTCCCCGGCGGAGCCTGGTGGCTACACCTTC.